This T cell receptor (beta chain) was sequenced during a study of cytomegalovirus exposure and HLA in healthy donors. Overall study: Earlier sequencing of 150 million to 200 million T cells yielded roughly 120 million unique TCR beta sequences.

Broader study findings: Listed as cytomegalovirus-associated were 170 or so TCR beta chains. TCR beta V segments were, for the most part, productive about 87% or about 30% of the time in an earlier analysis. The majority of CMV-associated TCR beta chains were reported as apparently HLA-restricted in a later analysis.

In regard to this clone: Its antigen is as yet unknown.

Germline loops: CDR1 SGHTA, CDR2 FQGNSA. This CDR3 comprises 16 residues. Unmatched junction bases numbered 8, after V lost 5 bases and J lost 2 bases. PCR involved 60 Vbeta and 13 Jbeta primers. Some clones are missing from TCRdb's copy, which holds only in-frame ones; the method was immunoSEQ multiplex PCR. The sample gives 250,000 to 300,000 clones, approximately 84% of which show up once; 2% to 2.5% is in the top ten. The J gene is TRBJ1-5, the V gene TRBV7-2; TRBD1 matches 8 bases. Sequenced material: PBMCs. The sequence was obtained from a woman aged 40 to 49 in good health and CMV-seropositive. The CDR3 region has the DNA TGTGCCAGCAGCCAGCCGACAGGGGCAGGCAATCAGCCCCAGCATTTT. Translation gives CASSQPTGAGNQPQHF. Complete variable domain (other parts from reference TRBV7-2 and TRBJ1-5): GAGVSQSPSNKVTEKGKDVELRCDPISGHTALYWYRQSLGQGLEFLIYFQGNSAPDKSGLPSDRFSAERTGGSVSTLTIQRTQQEDSAVYLCASSQPTGAGNQPQHFGDGTRLSIL.